Below, one T cell receptor (beta chain) is given with its context. Its target is unknown. TCRdb re-analysed the 5' RACE reads in MiXCR, keeping a single row per CDR3 protein. The table records some 1,700,000 distinct CDR3 sequences, about 32% of them present only once. The CDR3 loop spans 13 amino acids. Germline V gene data show CDR1 as LNHDA and CDR2 as SQIVND (reference sequence). Trimming took 4 bases from V and 4 from J, leaving 10 bases between them. These data belong to a study of identical twins. Regarding the study as a whole: A cross-sectional statistical analysis, not follow-up of the same donors, supported the conclusions.

The clonotype comes from a newborn girl in good health. The material sequenced was cord blood. The V and J genes are TRBV19 and TRBJ1-2; D remains ambiguous. CDR3 DNA: TGTGCCAGTAGTACCGACAACCTCTATGGCTACACCTTC. It translates to CASSTDNLYGYTF.